This T cell receptor beta chain was obtained from a study of OX40 agonist ivuxolimab in advanced cancers. The overall study: Patients with prior anti-PD-1, anti-PD-L1 or anti-CTLA-4 therapy were eligible; 40% had some. Regarding the study as a whole: The specificity for antigen of the expanded peripheral T cells was not determined. Those patients achieving a partial response at 0.1-3.0 mg/kg showed among the lowest clonal expansion.

Points on this clone: The antigen remains unidentified.

CDR1 is SGHTA, CDR2 FQGNSA, per germline. The CDR3 is made up of 15 amino acids. J lost 6 bases, V lost 4 bases, and 9 bases had no gene match. The repertoire was sequenced with immunoSEQ multiplex PCR; TCRdb's copy has only in-frame clones and lacks some. This table has about 66,000 clones, 70% to 90% appearing once. This specimen consisted of CD4+ or CD8+ T cells sorted from blood, obtained in a trial of the OX40 agonist ivuxolimab. The V gene is TRBV7-2, the J gene TRBJ1-2; 9 bases match TRBD1. The clonotype originates from an adult with an advanced solid tumor such as melanoma, head and neck, liver or kidney cancer. In nucleotides, the CDR3 is TGTGCCAGCAGCTCATACAGGGGGCGCGCAGATGGCTACACCTTC. This sequence encodes CASSSYRGRADGYTF.